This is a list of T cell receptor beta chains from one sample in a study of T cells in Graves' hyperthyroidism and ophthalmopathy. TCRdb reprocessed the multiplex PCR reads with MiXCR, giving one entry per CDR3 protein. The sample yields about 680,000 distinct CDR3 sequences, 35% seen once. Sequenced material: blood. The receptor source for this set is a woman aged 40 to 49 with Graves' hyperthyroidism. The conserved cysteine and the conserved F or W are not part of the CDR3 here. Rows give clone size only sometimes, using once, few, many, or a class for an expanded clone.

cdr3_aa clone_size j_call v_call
SVDGGAHQETQY many TRBJ2-5 TRBV29-1
ASSYSGTTAYEQY few TRBJ2-7 TRBV19
ASSRLFAGGGGELF - TRBJ2-2 TRBV10-3
ASSLGIISGNTIY - TRBJ1-3 TRBV12-3/TRBV12-4
SARAQVPTNEKLF few TRBJ1-4 TRBV20-1
ASSYGGDRGD many TRBJ1-5 TRBV6-6
SARGGSYSNQPQH many TRBJ1-5 TRBV20-1
SAGNEQY few TRBJ2-7 TRBV20-1
ASSALSGDGPYEQY many TRBJ2-7 TRBV5-1
ASSQGAKANYGYT - TRBJ1-2 TRBV5-1
ASSLTAYQETQY many TRBJ2-5 TRBV7-2
SARDDRGQISYEQY - TRBJ2-7 TRBV20-1
ASSLGPRGSSQPQH - TRBJ1-5 TRBV12-3/TRBV12-4
ASSSSYEKY - TRBJ2-7 TRBV5-6